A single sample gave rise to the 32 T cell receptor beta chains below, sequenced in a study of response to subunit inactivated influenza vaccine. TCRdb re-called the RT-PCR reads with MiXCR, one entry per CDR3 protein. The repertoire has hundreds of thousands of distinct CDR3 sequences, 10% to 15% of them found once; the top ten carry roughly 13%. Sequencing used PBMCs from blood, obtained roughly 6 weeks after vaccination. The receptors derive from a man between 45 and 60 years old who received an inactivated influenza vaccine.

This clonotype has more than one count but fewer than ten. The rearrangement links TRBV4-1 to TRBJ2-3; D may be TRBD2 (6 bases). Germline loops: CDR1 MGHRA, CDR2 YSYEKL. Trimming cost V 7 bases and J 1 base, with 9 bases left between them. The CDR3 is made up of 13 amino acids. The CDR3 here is CASNWGGTDTQYF. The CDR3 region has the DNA TGCGCCAGCAACTGGGGGGGCACAGATACGCAGTATTTT.

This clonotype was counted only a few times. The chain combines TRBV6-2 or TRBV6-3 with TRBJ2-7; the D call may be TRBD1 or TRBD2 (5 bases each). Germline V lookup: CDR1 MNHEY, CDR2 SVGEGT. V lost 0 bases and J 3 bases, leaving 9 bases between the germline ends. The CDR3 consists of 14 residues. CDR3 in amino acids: CASSYSYGGYEQYF. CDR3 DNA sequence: TGTGCCAGCAGTTACTCGTATGGGGGCTACGAGCAGTACTTC.

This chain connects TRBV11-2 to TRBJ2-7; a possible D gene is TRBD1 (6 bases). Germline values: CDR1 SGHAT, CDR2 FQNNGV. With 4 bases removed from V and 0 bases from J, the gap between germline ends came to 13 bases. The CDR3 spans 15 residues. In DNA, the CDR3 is TGTGCCAGCAGCTCCTCGGGACATCCCTCCTACGAGCAGTACTTC. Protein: CASSSSGHPSYEQYF.

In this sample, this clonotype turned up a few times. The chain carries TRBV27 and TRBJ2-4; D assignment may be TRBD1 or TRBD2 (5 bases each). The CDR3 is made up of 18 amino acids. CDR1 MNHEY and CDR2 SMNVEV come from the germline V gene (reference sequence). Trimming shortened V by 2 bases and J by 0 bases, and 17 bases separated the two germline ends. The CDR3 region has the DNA TGTGCCAGCAGTTTAGGGGCCCCCGGGACCCTAGCCAAAAACATTCAGTACTTC. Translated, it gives CASSLGAPGTLAKNIQYF.

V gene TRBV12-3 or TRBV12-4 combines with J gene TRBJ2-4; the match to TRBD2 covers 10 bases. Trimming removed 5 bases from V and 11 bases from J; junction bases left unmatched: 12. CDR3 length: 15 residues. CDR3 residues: CASSTLAGEGVVQYF. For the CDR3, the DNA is TGTGCCAGCAGTACCCTAGCGGGGGAGGGAGTTGTTCAGTACTTC.

The CDR3 region is CASTLGRTGDTGELFF. DNA of the CDR3: TGTGCCAGCACCCTAGGAAGGACAGGGGATACCGGGGAGCTGTTTTTT. The genes are TRBV28 and TRBJ2-2; 9 nucleotides align to TRBD1. Trimming at V came to 7 bases and at J to 5 bases, leaving 11 bases not matched to a gene. The CDR3 is made up of 16 amino acids. Germline CDR1 and CDR2: MDHEN and SYDVKM.

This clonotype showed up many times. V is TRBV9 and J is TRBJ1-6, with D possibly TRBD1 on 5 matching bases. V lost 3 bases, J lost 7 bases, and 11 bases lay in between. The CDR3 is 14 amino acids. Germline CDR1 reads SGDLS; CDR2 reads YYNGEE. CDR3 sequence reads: CASSEGLTNSPLHF. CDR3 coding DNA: TGTGCCAGCAGCGAGGGGTTGACGAATTCACCCCTCCACTTT.

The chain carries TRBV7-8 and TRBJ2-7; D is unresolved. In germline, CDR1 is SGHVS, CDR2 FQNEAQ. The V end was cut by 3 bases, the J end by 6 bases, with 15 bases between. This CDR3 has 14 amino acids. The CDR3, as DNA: TGTGCCAGCAGCTTTAGGGTCGAGCCAGGCGAGCAGTACTTC. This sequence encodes CASSFRVEPGEQYF.

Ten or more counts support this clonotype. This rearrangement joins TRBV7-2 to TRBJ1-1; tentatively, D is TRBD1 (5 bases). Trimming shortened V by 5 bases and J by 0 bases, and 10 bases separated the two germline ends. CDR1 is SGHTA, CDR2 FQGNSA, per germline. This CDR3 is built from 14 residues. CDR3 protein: CASSVTALNTEAFF. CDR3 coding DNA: TGTGCCAGCAGCGTGACAGCTCTGAACACTGAAGCTTTCTTT.

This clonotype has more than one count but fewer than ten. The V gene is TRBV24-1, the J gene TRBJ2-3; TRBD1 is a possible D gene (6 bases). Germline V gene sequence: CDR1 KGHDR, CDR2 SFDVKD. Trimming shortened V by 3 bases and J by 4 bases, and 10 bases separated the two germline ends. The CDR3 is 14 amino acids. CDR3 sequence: CATSDMTGSDTQYF. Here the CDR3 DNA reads TGTGCCACCAGTGATATGACAGGATCAGATACGCAGTATTTT.

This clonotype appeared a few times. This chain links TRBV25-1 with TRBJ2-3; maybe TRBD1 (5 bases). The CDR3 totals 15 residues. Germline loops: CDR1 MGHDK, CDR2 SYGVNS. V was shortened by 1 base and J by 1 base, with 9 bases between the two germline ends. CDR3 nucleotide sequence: TGTGCCAGCAGTGAATTCAACAGGCGCACAGATACGCAGTATTTT. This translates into CASSEFNRRTDTQYF.

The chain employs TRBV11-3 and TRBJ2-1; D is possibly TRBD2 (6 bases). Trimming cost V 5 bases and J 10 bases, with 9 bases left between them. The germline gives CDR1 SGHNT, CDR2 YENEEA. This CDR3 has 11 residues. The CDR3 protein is CASSAGGEQFF. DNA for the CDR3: TGTGCCAGCAGCGCCGGAGGGGAGCAGTTCTTC.

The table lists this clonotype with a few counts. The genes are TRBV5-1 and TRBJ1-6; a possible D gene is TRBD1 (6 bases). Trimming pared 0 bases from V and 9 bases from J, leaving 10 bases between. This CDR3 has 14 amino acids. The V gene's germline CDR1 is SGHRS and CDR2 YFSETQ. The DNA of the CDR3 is TGCGCCAGCAGCTTGGAACAGGGACCTTCACCCCTCCACTTT. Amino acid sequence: CASSLEQGPSPLHF.

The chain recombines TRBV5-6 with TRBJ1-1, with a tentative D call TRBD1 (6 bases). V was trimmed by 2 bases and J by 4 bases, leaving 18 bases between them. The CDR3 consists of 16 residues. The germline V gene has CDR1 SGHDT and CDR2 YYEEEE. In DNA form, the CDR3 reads TGTGCCAGCAGCTTACCGGGGGCGCCCAGGGGCACTGAAGCTTTCTTT. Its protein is CASSLPGAPRGTEAFF.

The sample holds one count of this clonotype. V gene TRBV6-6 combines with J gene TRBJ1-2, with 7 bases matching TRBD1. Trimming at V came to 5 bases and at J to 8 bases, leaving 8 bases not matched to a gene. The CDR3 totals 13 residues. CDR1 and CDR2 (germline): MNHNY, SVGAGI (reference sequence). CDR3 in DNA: TGTGCCAGCAGTCGGGAACAGGGGAGCGGCTACACCTTC. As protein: CASSREQGSGYTF.

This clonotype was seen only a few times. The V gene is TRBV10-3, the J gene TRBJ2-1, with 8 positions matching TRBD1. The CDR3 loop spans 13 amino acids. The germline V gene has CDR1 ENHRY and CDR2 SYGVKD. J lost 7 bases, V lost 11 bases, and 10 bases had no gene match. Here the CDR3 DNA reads TGTGCCGCCCAGGGGGCTTCATCGAATGAGCAGTTCTTC. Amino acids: CAAQGASSNEQFF.

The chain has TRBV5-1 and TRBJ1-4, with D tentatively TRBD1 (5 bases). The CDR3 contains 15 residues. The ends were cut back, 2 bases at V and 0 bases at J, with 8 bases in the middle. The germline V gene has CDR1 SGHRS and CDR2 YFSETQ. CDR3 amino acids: CASSFGATTNEKLFF. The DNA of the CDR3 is TGCGCCAGCAGCTTCGGGGCAACAACTAATGAAAAACTGTTTTTT.

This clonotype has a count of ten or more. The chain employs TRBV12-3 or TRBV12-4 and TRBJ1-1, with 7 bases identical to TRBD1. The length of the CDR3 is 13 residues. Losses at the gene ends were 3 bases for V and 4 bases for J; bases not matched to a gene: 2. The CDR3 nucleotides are TGTGCCAGCAGTTTGGGACAGAGCACTGAAGCTTTCTTT. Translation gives CASSLGQSTEAFF.

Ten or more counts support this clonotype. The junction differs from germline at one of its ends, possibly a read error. CDR3 protein: CASSLGGRTYEQYF. Written as DNA, the CDR3 is TGTGCCAGCAGTTTGGGCGGCAGAACCTACGAGCAGTACTTC. V gene TRBV5-1 combines with J gene TRBJ2-7; D gene ambiguous. This CDR3 spans 14 amino acids. CDR1 is SGHRS, CDR2 YFSETQ, per germline.

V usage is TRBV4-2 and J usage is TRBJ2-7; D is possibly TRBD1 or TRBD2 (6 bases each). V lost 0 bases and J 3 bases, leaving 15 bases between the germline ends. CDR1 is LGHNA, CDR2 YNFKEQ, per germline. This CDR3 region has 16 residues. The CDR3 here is CASSQDGGGPDYEQYF. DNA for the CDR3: TGTGCCAGCAGCCAAGACGGAGGGGGACCAGACTACGAGCAGTACTTC.

CDR3 in DNA: TGCAGTGCTACTGTCCCTTGGCAAGAGACCCAGTACTTC. This translates into CSATVPWQETQYF. V is TRBV20-1 and J is TRBJ2-5; D not certain. Trimming removed 4 bases at V and 2 bases at J, with 11 bases between. CDR3 length: 13 residues. Germline assignment: CDR1 DFQATT and CDR2 SNEGSKA (reference sequence).

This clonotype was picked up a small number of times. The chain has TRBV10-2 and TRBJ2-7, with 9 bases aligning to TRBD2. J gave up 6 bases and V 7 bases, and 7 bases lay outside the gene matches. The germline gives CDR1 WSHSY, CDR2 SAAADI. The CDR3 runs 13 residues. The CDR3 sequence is CASIGLASSEQYF. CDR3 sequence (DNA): TGCGCCAGCATTGGACTAGCGAGCTCCGAGCAGTACTTC.

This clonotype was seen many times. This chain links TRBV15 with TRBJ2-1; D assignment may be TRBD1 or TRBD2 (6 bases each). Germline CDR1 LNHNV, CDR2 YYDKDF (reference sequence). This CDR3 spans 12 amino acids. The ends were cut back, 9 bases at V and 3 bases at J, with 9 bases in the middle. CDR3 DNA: TGTGCCACGGGGGGCTACTACAATGAGCAGTTCTTC. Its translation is CATGGYYNEQFF.

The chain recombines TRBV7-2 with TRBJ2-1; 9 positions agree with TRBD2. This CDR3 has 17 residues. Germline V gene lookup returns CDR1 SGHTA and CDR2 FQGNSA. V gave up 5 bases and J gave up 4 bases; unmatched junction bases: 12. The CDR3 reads CASSGGSGRNPYNEQFF. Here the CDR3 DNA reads TGTGCCAGCAGCGGGGGGAGCGGGAGGAACCCTTACAATGAGCAGTTCTTC.

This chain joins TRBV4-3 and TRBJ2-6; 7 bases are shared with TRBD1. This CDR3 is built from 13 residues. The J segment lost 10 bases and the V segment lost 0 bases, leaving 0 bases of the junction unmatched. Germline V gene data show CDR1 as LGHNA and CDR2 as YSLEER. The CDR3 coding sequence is TGCGCCAGCAGCCAAGACAGGGGGAACGTCCTGACTTTC. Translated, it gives CASSQDRGNVLTF.

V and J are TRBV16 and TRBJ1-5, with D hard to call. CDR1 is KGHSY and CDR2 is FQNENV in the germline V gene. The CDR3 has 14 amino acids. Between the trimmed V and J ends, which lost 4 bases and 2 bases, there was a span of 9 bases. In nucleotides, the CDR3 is TGTGCCAGCAGCCCCAGCGGGGGCAATCAGCCCCAGCATTTT. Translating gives CASSPSGGNQPQHF.

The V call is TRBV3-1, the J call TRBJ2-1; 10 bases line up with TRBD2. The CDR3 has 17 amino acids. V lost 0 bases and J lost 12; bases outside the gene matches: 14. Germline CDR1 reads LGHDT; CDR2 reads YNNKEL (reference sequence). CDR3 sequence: CASSQDYSGRAEGGQFF. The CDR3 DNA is TGTGCCAGCAGCCAAGATTACAGCGGGAGGGCCGAGGGTGGGCAGTTCTTC.

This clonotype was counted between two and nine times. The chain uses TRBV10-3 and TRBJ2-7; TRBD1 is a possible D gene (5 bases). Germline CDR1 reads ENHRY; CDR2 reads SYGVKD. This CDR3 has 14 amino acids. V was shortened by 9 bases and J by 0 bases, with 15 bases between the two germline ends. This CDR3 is CAIQTDPSSYEQYF. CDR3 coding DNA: TGTGCCATTCAGACAGACCCGAGCTCCTACGAGCAGTACTTC.

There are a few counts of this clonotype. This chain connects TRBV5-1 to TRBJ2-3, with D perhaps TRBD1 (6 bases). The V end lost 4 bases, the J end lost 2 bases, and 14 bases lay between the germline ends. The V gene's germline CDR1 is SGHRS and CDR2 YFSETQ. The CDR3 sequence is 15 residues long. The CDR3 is CASSPGQGITDTQYF. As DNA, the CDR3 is TGCGCCAGCAGCCCAGGGCAGGGGATCACAGATACGCAGTATTTT.

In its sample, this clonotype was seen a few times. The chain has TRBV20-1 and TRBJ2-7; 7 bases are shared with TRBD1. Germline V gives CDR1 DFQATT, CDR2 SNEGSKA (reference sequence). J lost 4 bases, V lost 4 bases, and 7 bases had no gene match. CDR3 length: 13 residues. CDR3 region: CSATPDRRYEQYF. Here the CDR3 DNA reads TGCAGTGCTACCCCGGACAGGAGGTACGAGCAGTACTTC.

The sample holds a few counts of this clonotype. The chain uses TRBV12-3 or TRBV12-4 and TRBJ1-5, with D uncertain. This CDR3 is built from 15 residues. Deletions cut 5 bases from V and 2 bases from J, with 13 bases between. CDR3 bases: TGTGCCAGCAGTCCACTCGACGTTGGCAATCAGCCCCAGCATTTT. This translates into CASSPLDVGNQPQHF.

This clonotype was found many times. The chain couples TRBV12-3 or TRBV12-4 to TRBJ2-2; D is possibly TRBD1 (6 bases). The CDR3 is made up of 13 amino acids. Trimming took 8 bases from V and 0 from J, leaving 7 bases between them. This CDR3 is CASDRTNTGELFF. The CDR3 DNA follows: TGTGCCAGCGACAGGACGAACACCGGGGAGCTGTTTTTT.